These T cell receptor beta chains were read from a single sample in a study of T-cell reconstitution after alpha-beta-depleted transplantation in children. Each CDR3 protein is one row after TCRdb ran MiXCR on the PCR reads. The top ten clones hold roughly 28% of a sample with around 960,000 distinct CDR3 sequences, around 30% of them seen once. The specimen comprised PBMCs, mostly from graft donor cells, sampled 360 days after TCRalphabeta/CD19-depleted stem cell transplant. The receptors come from a boy in the first two years of life who had a stem cell transplant for SCID, so the T cells may come from the graft donor. The CDR3 runs from the conserved cysteine through the conserved F or W. Each record gives: D gene, V gene, J gene, clone size, CDR3 protein, CDR3 DNA. D genes are given only for firm matches. Clone size is not always given. Where it is, it says once, few, many or a class for expanded clones.

TRBD2	TRBV20-1	TRBJ2-7	many	CSASFAGGLYEQYF	TGCAGTGCTAGCTTCGCGGGGGGCCTCTACGAGCAGTACTTC
.	TRBV20-1	TRBJ2-7	.	CSAKDPTSPFYEQYF	TGCAGTGCGAAAGATCCTACTAGCCCTTTCTACGAGCAGTACTTC
TRBD2	TRBV7-6	TRBJ2-1	.	CASSLGGLAGGEQFF	TGTGCCAGCAGCTTAGGTGGACTAGCGGGGGGGGAGCAGTTCTTC
TRBD1	TRBV10-3	TRBJ1-1	.	CAISTTGGREAFF	TGTGCCATCAGTACTACAGGGGGGCGTGAAGCTTTCTTT
.	TRBV28	TRBJ1-1	.	CASRARGGSVNTEAFF	TGTGCCAGCAGGGCCCGGGGGGGCTCGGTGAACACTGAAGCTTTCTTT
.	TRBV12-3/TRBV12-4	TRBJ1-2	.	CASSTQTDSAPYGYTF	TGTGCCAGCAGTACTCAGACAGATTCGGCCCCCTATGGCTACACCTTC
.	TRBV4-1	TRBJ1-3	.	CASSQEWRSGNTIYF	TGCGCCAGCAGCCAAGAATGGAGATCTGGAAACACCATATATTTT
.	TRBV24-1	TRBJ1-5	.	CATSDSGAYRGNQPQHF	TGTGCCACCAGTGATTCGGGGGCCTACCGGGGCAATCAGCCCCAGCATTTT
TRBD1	TRBV4-2	TRBJ1-1	.	CASSQGRDRDAFF	TGTGCCAGCAGCCAAGGTCGGGACAGGGACGCTTTCTTT
.	TRBV7-3	TRBJ1-2	.	CASRPTLGNGYTF	TGTGCCAGCAGGCCTACGCTGGGAAATGGCTACACCTTC
.	TRBV6-1	TRBJ2-3	.	CASSGRQRLTDTQYF	TGTGCCAGCAGTGGACGACAGAGACTCACAGATACGCAGTATTTT
.	TRBV10-3	TRBJ2-3	few	CAISEFSGRGRDTQYF	TGTGCCATCAGTGAATTTTCCGGACGGGGGAGAGATACGCAGTATTTT
.	TRBV7-9	TRBJ2-2	few	CGAAWTGQSTGELFF	TGTGGGGCAGCTTGGACGGGACAAAGCACCGGGGAGCTGTTTTTT
TRBD2	TRBV6-1	TRBJ2-6	few	CASRETSGAYSGANVLTF	TGTGCCAGCAGGGAGACTAGCGGGGCTTACTCTGGGGCCAACGTCCTGACTTTC
.	TRBV6-5	TRBJ2-1	few	CASSYGRHEYNEQFF	TGTGCCAGCAGTTACGGGCGCCACGAGTACAATGAGCAGTTCTTC
.	TRBV3-1	TRBJ2-3	.	CASSRRGTPGTDTQYF	TGTGCCAGCAGCAGACGGGGGACACCCGGCACAGATACGCAGTATTTT
TRBD1	TRBV28	TRBJ1-1	.	CASRRDSTNTEAFF	TGTGCCAGCAGGCGGGACAGCACGAACACTGAAGCTTTCTTT
.	TRBV12-3/TRBV12-4	TRBJ2-1	few	CASSSTGARNNEQFF	TGTGCCAGCAGTTCAACCGGGGCCAGAAACAATGAGCAGTTCTTC
.	TRBV9	TRBJ2-1	once	CASSVSLANEQFF	TGTGCCAGCAGCGTAAGTCTGGCCAATGAGCAGTTCTTC
.	TRBV10-3	TRBJ2-1	few	CAISDQRGWGGQFF	TGTGCCATCAGTGACCAGAGGGGTTGGGGCGGGCAGTTCTTC